Following are 28 T cell receptor beta chains from one sample sequenced in a study of beta chain features in type 1 diabetes. The investigators reverse transcribed all of the isolated RNA, so they sequenced expressed TCRB transcripts. Here immunoSEQ multiplex PCR was the method, and the copy in TCRdb shows in-frame clones only, minus some. The sample lists about 360,000 clones; around 12% were seen once. The specimen sequenced was naive CD4+ T cells from blood. These receptors all come from a man aged 18 to 30 in good health.

The chain combines TRBV11-2 with TRBJ2-1, with D perhaps TRBD2 (5 bases). Germline assignment: CDR1 SGHAT and CDR2 FQNNGV. Trimming removed 1 base from V and 9 bases from J, with 13 bases in between. CDR3 length: 14 amino acids. Here the CDR3 DNA reads TGTGCCAGCAGCTTAGGCCCCCAGGCGGGTGAGCAGTTCTTC. Amino acid sequence: CASSLGPQAGEQFF.

The rearrangement uses TRBV9 and TRBJ1-1; possible D gene TRBD1, 5 bases. V lost 0 bases and J 3 bases, leaving 9 bases between the germline ends. Germline CDR1 reads SGDLS; CDR2 reads YYNGEE. The CDR3 totals 14 residues. In DNA, the CDR3 is TGTGCCAGCAGCGTAGGGGGCGGGGACACTGAAGCTTTCTTT. Its translation is CASSVGGGDTEAFF.

This sequence joins TRBV11-2 and TRBJ2-5, with 9 bases lining up with TRBD1. J gave up 5 bases and V 5 bases, and 6 bases lay outside the gene matches. The CDR3 totals 14 residues. The germline CDR1 and CDR2 sequences are SGHAT and FQNNGV. Here the CDR3 DNA reads TGTGCCAGCAGCCGTAGGGGGACAGGGGAGACCCAGTACTTC. Translated: CASSRRGTGETQYF. The variable domain in full, with the rest retrieved from reference TRBV11-2 and TRBJ2-5, is EAGVAQSPRYKIIEKRQSVAFWCNPISGHATLYWYQQILGQGPKLLIQFQNNGVVDDSQLPKDRFSAERLKGVDSTLKIQPAKLEDSAVYLCASSRRGTGETQYFGPGTRLLVL.

The rearrangement uses TRBV27 and TRBJ2-7; a weak D match, TRBD1 (5 bases). The CDR3 contains 15 residues. V was shortened by 2 bases and J by 0 bases, with 11 bases between the two germline ends. Germline V gene sequence: CDR1 MNHEY, CDR2 SMNVEV (reference sequence). CDR3 coding DNA: TGTGCCAGCAGTTTACGGTTCCAGGGCTCCTACGAGCAGTACTTC. The encoded protein is CASSLRFQGSYEQYF.

This clone was found a few times. The chain uses TRBV19 and TRBJ2-1, with a weak D call TRBD2 (5 bases). The CDR3 contains 13 residues. Trimming shortened V by 1 base and J by 10 bases, and 11 bases separated the two germline ends. Germline-derived CDR1 and CDR2 are LNHDA and SQIVND (reference sequence). The CDR3 DNA follows: TGTGCCAGTAGTATAGCGGCGGGCTACGAGCAGTTCTTC. The encoded protein is CASSIAAGYEQFF.

The chain couples TRBV30 to TRBJ1-1; D perhaps matches TRBD1 (6 bases). This CDR3 spans 13 amino acids. Between the trimmed V and J ends, which lost 1 base and 3 bases, there was a span of 9 bases. The germline V gene encodes CDR1 GTSNPN and CDR2 SVGIG (reference sequence). DNA for the CDR3: TGTGCCTGGAGTGACCAGGGGTACACTGAAGCTTTCTTT. It yields the protein CAWSDQGYTEAFF.

This chain connects TRBV6-6 to TRBJ1-1; 7 bases are shared with TRBD1. This CDR3 has 14 residues. With 6 bases clipped from V and 1 base from J, the junction kept 5 bases outside the gene matches. Germline-derived CDR1 and CDR2 are MNHNY and SVGAGI (reference sequence). The CDR3 region has the DNA TGTGCCAGCAGAGCAGGGGGAACGAACACTGAAGCTTTCTTT. It translates to CASRAGGTNTEAFF.

This chain links TRBV19 with TRBJ1-5; the match to TRBD1 covers 7 bases. Germline loops: CDR1 LNHDA, CDR2 SQIVND (reference sequence). V shed 6 bases and J 4 bases; nucleotides not matched to a gene: 3. This CDR3 is 13 amino acids long. This CDR3 is CASRMDRNQPQHF. CDR3 coding DNA: TGTGCCAGTAGGATGGACAGGAATCAGCCCCAGCATTTT.

This clone has a handful of counts. The chain employs TRBV30 and TRBJ2-2; D might be TRBD2 (5 bases). CDR1 is GTSNPN and CDR2 is SVGIG in the germline V gene (reference sequence). V was pared by 4 bases and J by 3 bases, with 15 bases between. The CDR3 runs 15 residues. CDR3 sequence: CAWIPAGWDTGELFF. The CDR3 DNA follows: TGTGCCTGGATCCCCGCGGGTTGGGACACCGGGGAGCTGTTTTTT.

The V and J genes are TRBV7-2 and TRBJ1-2; 7 nucleotides match TRBD1. This CDR3 has 14 residues. V dropped 5 bases and J dropped 2; count of bases not matched to a gene: 5. From germline, CDR1 is SGHTA and CDR2 FQGNSA. This chain's CDR3 is CASSPGQANYGYTF. The CDR3 nucleotides are TGTGCCAGCAGCCCCGGACAGGCCAACTATGGCTACACCTTC. The full variable domain, completed using reference TRBV7-2 and TRBJ1-2, is GAGVSQSPSNKVTEKGKDVELRCDPISGHTALYWYRQSLGQGLEFLIYFQGNSAPDKSGLPSDRFSAERTGGSVSTLTIQRTQQEDSAVYLCASSPGQANYGYTFGSGTRLTVV.

The V call is TRBV15, the J call TRBJ1-1; D not certain. The V end lost 1 base, the J end lost 5 bases, and 17 bases lay between the germline ends. This CDR3 spans 16 amino acids. In germline, CDR1 is LNHNV, CDR2 YYDKDF (reference sequence). CDR3 sequence (DNA): TGTGCCACCAGCAGAGCAGCTTGGCAGTCGAGGACTGAAGCTTTCTTT. Translating it yields CATSRAAWQSRTEAFF.

This clone came up a few times. The chain employs TRBV7-2 and TRBJ2-7; TRBD2 matches at 12 bases. V lost 8 bases to trimming and J lost 7 bases; unmatched junction nucleotides: 9. The CDR3 is 14 amino acids. The germline CDR1 and CDR2 sequences are SGHTA and FQGNSA. CDR3 DNA sequence: TGTGCCAGCGATAGACTAGCGGGAGCGGGGGAGCAGTACTTC. This gives the protein CASDRLAGAGEQYF.

This clone was detected a few times. The CDR3 sequence is CASSLARSDQETQYF. The DNA for the CDR3 is TGTGCCAGCAGCTTAGCGCGATCCGACCAAGAGACCCAGTACTTC. The chain employs TRBV7-2 and TRBJ2-5; D is uncertain. The V and J ends lost 0 bases and 0 bases respectively, with 8 bases between them. In germline, CDR1 is SGHTA, CDR2 FQGNSA. The CDR3 is 15 residues long.

This clone was observed a few times. CDR3: CASSYERLAKQYF. CDR3 nucleotides: TGTGCCAGCAGTTACGAAAGGCTAGCCAAGCAGTACTTC. The chain is built from TRBV6-6 and TRBJ2-7; a weak D match, TRBD2 (5 bases). Germline V gives CDR1 MNHNY, CDR2 SVGAGI (reference sequence). V was shortened by 2 bases and J by 8 bases, with 13 bases between the two germline ends. The CDR3 is made up of 13 amino acids.

There are many counts of this clone. The gene calls are TRBV29-1 and TRBJ2-5, with TRBD1 identical over 7 bases. The germline V gene has CDR1 SQVTM and CDR2 ANQGSEA. The CDR3 covers 13 residues. Losses at the gene ends were 6 bases for V and 0 bases for J; bases not matched to a gene: 4. As DNA, the CDR3 is TGCAGCGTCGTCGGGACAGACCAAGAGACCCAGTACTTC. Amino acid sequence: CSVVGTDQETQYF.

In this sample, this clone turned up a few times. The V call is TRBV19, the J call TRBJ2-7, with TRBD1 matching over 7 bases. J lost 1 base, V lost 5 bases, and 5 bases had no gene match. The germline V gene encodes CDR1 LNHDA and CDR2 SQIVND (reference sequence). The CDR3 loop spans 14 amino acids. DNA for the CDR3: TGTGCCAGTAGTTTCGGACAGGCTTCCTACGAGCAGTACTTC. As protein: CASSFGQASYEQYF.

This clone has more than one count but fewer than ten. The chain joins TRBV29-1 to TRBJ2-1; 11 bases agree with TRBD2. Germline trimming cut 4 bases from V and 3 bases from J; bases unmatched to any gene: 5. The CDR3 length is 15 residues. From germline, CDR1 is SQVTM and CDR2 ANQGSEA. CDR3 loop: CSVVPGLAVYNEQFF. The DNA for the CDR3 is TGCAGCGTTGTCCCGGGACTAGCGGTCTACAATGAGCAGTTCTTC.

This clone was observed a few times. The J gene is TRBJ1-5, the V gene TRBV15; 7 bases line up with TRBD1. Germline assignment: CDR1 LNHNV and CDR2 YYDKDF (reference sequence). The CDR3 spans 15 residues. Losses at the gene ends were 1 base for V and 7 bases for J; bases not matched to a gene: 7. CDR3 bases: TGTGCCACCAGCAGAGGAGAGACAGGGTACCAGCCCCAGCATTTT. This sequence encodes CATSRGETGYQPQHF.

This sequence joins TRBV4-1 and TRBJ2-4; tentatively, D is TRBD1 (6 bases). The germline CDR1 and CDR2 sequences are MGHRA and YSYEKL. V lost 1 base, J lost 0 bases, and 10 bases lay in between. The CDR3 loop spans 16 amino acids. CDR3 DNA sequence: TGCGCCAGCAGCCAAGTTAACAGGGCAGCCAAAAACATTCAGTACTTC. It encodes CASSQVNRAAKNIQYF.

V gene TRBV5-1 combines with J gene TRBJ2-5; 12 bases line up with TRBD1. The CDR3 covers 15 residues. The germline V gene encodes CDR1 SGHRS and CDR2 YFSETQ. The trim removed 4 bases at V and 5 bases at J, leaving 6 bases unmatched. The CDR3 DNA is TGCGCCAGCAGCCATCGGGACAGGGGGCAGGAGACCCAGTACTTC. This gives the protein CASSHRDRGQETQYF.

This chain uses TRBV25-1 with TRBJ2-1; TRBD1 aligns across 7 bases. The CDR3 contains 13 residues. V lost 5 bases, J lost 5 bases, and 3 bases stayed unmatched. CDR1 MGHDK and CDR2 SYGVNS come from the germline V gene. CDR3 sequence reads: CASSTGQHNEQFF. In DNA, the CDR3 is TGTGCCAGCAGTACGGGACAGCACAATGAGCAGTTCTTC.

J is TRBJ1-2 and V is TRBV7-2; D gene unclear. V lost 6 bases and J lost 8, with 19 bases in between. The CDR3 consists of 14 residues. Germline-derived CDR1 and CDR2 are SGHTA and FQGNSA. CDR3 amino acids: CTSRSLRRDRGYTF. The DNA for the CDR3 is TGTACCAGCAGGTCACTACGCCGCGATCGGGGCTACACCTTC.

Comment on this clone: The same CDR3 arises from other DNA sequences in this sample as well. V and J are TRBV30 and TRBJ2-3; D is unclear. V lost 3 bases, J lost 1 base, and 8 bases lay in between. The germline CDR1 and CDR2 sequences are GTSNPN and SVGIG (reference sequence). This CDR3 spans 13 amino acids. In nucleotides, the CDR3 is TGTGCCTGGAGAGCCCCGGGCACAGATACGCAGTATTTT. It specifies CAWRAPGTDTQYF.

The chain recombines TRBV30 with TRBJ1-1; no clear D. Germline V lookup: CDR1 GTSNPN, CDR2 SVGIG (reference sequence). With 0 bases removed from V and 2 bases from J, the gap between germline ends came to 13 bases. CDR3 length: 15 residues. CDR3 in DNA: TGTGCCTGGAGTGTACTATTCGGGGAAAACACTGAAGCTTTCTTT. The encoded protein is CAWSVLFGENTEAFF.

This clone showed up just a few times. V gene TRBV7-2 combines with J gene TRBJ2-7; 7 bases are a match to TRBD2. The length of the CDR3 is 15 residues. Per germline, CDR1 SGHTA and CDR2 FQGNSA. V shed 3 bases, J shed 4 bases, and the junction held 9 bases outside the gene matches. The CDR3 coding sequence is TGTGCCAGCAGCTTTAGCGGCGGGAGATCATACGAGCAGTACTTC. Amino acids: CASSFSGGRSYEQYF.

This clone appeared a few times. The chain has TRBV7-2 and TRBJ2-5; TRBD2 matches at 12 bases. The CDR3 consists of 16 residues. Germline values: CDR1 SGHTA, CDR2 FQGNSA. Losses at the gene ends were 7 bases for V and 5 bases for J; bases not matched to a gene: 11. The CDR3 here is CASTPSSGGAWETQYF. The DNA of the CDR3 is TGTGCCAGCACCCCCTCTAGCGGGGGGGCCTGGGAGACCCAGTACTTC.

This clone was seen more than once but under ten times. This same CDR3 is encoded by further DNA sequences in the sample. The chain has TRBV30 and TRBJ2-5; possible D gene TRBD1, 5 bases. The CDR3 sequence is 13 residues long. Looked up from germline, CDR1 is GTSNPN and CDR2 is SVGIG (reference sequence). V gave up 0 bases and J gave up 5 bases, with 10 bases separating them. The CDR3 nucleotides are TGTGCCTGGAGTGTATTGGCAGGGGAGACCCAGTACTTC. It encodes CAWSVLAGETQYF.

This clone was detected only a few times. The gene calls are TRBV30 and TRBJ2-3, with a possible D match to TRBD1 (5 bases). Trimming stripped 2 bases from V and 2 bases from J, with 11 bases between. Germline loops: CDR1 GTSNPN, CDR2 SVGIG (reference sequence). The CDR3 consists of 14 residues. The CDR3 loop reads CAWSTDRYTDTQYF. In nucleotides, the CDR3 is TGTGCCTGGAGTACCGACAGATACACAGATACGCAGTATTTT. Full variable domain (remainder filled in from reference TRBV30 and TRBJ2-3): SQTIHQWPATLVQPVGSPLSLECTVEGTSNPNLYWYRQAAGRGLQLLFYSVGIGQISSEVPQNLSASRPQDRQFILSSKKLLLSDSGFYLCAWSTDRYTDTQYFGPGTRLTVL.